These 27 T cell receptor beta chains were sequenced from one sample in a study of shared clonotypes between healthy human individuals. TCRdb's copy holds only in-frame clones and misses some; the assay was immunoSEQ multiplex PCR. Among 730,000 or so clones, 55% to 75% were seen once, and the ten largest hold approximately 1.8%. The sequenced material came from memory CD4+ T cells sorted from blood. Indicated subset: CD45RA-negative fraction. The receptors derive from a woman in her 30s in good health.

The V gene is TRBV9, the J gene TRBJ1-4; D is unresolved. CDR1 is SGDLS, CDR2 YYNGEE, per germline. Trimming shortened V by 0 bases and J by 0 bases, and 6 bases separated the two germline ends. The CDR3 has 15 residues. The CDR3 spells CASSVDVATNEKLFF. As DNA, the CDR3 is TGTGCCAGCAGCGTAGATGTTGCAACTAATGAAAAACTGTTTTTT.

This chain uses TRBV28 with TRBJ2-1, with 8 positions matching TRBD2. V lost 7 bases to trimming and J lost 0 bases; unmatched junction nucleotides: 2. Germline CDR1 and CDR2: MDHEN and SYDVKM. CDR3 length: 14 amino acids. The DNA for the CDR3 is TGTGCCAGCAAGAGCGGGAGCTCCTACAATGAGCAGTTCTTC. Translated, it gives CASKSGSSYNEQFF.

J is TRBJ1-4 and V is TRBV2; no firm D call. Trimming cost V 6 bases and J 8 bases, with 13 bases left between them. This CDR3 spans 13 amino acids. CDR1 SNHLY and CDR2 FYNNEI come from the germline V gene. The CDR3 protein is CASSRGPREKLFF. The CDR3 DNA reads TGTGCCAGCAGCAGAGGGCCGCGGGAAAAACTGTTTTTT.

The V gene is TRBV6-5, the J gene TRBJ2-2; D might be TRBD2 (6 bases). CDR1 MNHEY and CDR2 SVGAGI come from the germline V gene. The CDR3 is 14 amino acids. Trimming removed 10 bases from V and 7 bases from J, with 19 bases in between. CDR3 sequence reads: CAIRRDEADGELFF. DNA of the CDR3: TGTGCCATCAGGCGGGACGAAGCGGACGGGGAGCTGTTTTTT.

The gene calls are TRBV5-1 and TRBJ2-5, with D tentatively TRBD1 (6 bases). V gave up 3 bases and J gave up 1 base, with 10 bases separating them. The CDR3 has 14 amino acids. Germline V gene sequence: CDR1 SGHRS, CDR2 YFSETQ. CDR3: CASSSGQIQETQYF. CDR3 nucleotide sequence: TGCGCCAGCAGCTCGGGACAAATCCAAGAGACCCAGTACTTC.

The rearrangement links TRBV29-1 to TRBJ2-1; TRBD1 aligns across 8 bases. Germline-derived CDR1 and CDR2 are SQVTM and ANQGSEA. V trimming: 8 bases; J trimming: 6 bases; junction bases outside the gene matches: 9. The CDR3 extends over 13 amino acids. The CDR3 region is CSNSRGPSNEQFF. For the CDR3, the DNA is TGCAGCAACTCCAGGGGGCCTAGCAATGAGCAGTTCTTC.

The V gene is TRBV30, the J gene TRBJ1-1; D gene uncertain. This CDR3 is 11 amino acids long. Trimming took off 6 bases at V and 11 bases at J, with 16 bases between the two ends. Germline values: CDR1 GTSNPN, CDR2 SVGIG (reference sequence). This chain's CDR3 is CACNSGPSAFF. The CDR3 nucleotides are TGTGCCTGTAATTCCGGGCCATCGGCTTTCTTT.

The chain employs TRBV6-1 and TRBJ2-2; 9 positions match TRBD1. Germline V CDR1 and CDR2: MNHNS, SASEGT. The CDR3 covers 15 residues. Losses at the gene ends were 4 bases for V and 7 bases for J; bases not matched to a gene: 7. The CDR3, as DNA: TGTGCCAGCAGTGGAGAACAGGGGGCAATCGGGGAGCTGTTTTTT. Translated, it gives CASSGEQGAIGELFF.

The J gene is TRBJ2-1, the V gene TRBV27; no clear D. With 5 bases removed from V and 0 bases from J, the gap between germline ends came to 11 bases. The germline gives CDR1 MNHEY, CDR2 SMNVEV (reference sequence). The CDR3 contains 15 residues. Here the CDR3 reads CASSPNPSSYNEQFF. The CDR3 region has the DNA TGTGCCAGCAGTCCGAATCCGAGCTCCTACAATGAGCAGTTCTTC.

This clone was counted at least ten times. The V and J genes are TRBV5-4 and TRBJ2-3, with TRBD1 matching 10 bases. Germline V CDR1 and CDR2: SGHNT, YYREEE (reference sequence). The CDR3 loop spans 15 amino acids. V dropped 2 bases and J dropped 6; count of bases not matched to a gene: 6. Written as DNA, the CDR3 is TGTGCCAGCAGCTTCCGACAGGGGGCGGGTGATACGCAGTATTTT. Protein product: CASSFRQGAGDTQYF.

V gene TRBV18 combines with J gene TRBJ1-1, with TRBD1 as a possible D gene (6 bases). The germline gives CDR1 KGHSH, CDR2 LQKENI. This CDR3 region has 15 residues. V was cut by 1 base and J by 2 bases, with 11 bases left in between. In DNA, the CDR3 is TGTGCCAGCTCACCACAGGACAGAATAAACACTGAAGCTTTCTTT. Translated, it gives CASSPQDRINTEAFF.

V is TRBV11-2 and J is TRBJ1-1, with unresolved D. The CDR3 contains 14 residues. CDR1 is SGHAT and CDR2 is FQNNGV in the germline V gene. Trimming took off 2 bases at V and 1 base at J, with 8 bases between the two ends. CDR3 region: CASSLRRGNTEAFF. The CDR3 DNA follows: TGTGCCAGCAGCTTACGACGGGGGAACACTGAAGCTTTCTTT.

This clone was counted a few times. The chain employs TRBV19 and TRBJ1-2; 9 positions agree with TRBD1. J was trimmed by 6 bases and V by 6 bases; bases with no gene match: 11. The CDR3 is 15 amino acids. CDR1 and CDR2 (germline): LNHDA, SQIVND (reference sequence). The CDR3 region has the DNA TGTGCCAGTAGAAATAAGGGCCGGGACAGGGATGGCTACACCTTC. Translating gives CASRNKGRDRDGYTF. The whole variable domain, remainder taken from reference TRBV19 and TRBJ1-2, is DGGITQSPKYLFRKEGQNVTLSCEQNLNHDAMYWYRQDPGQGLRLIYYSQIVNDFQKGDIAEGYSVSREKKESFPLTVTSAQKNPTAFYLCASRNKGRDRDGYTFGSGTRLTVV.

The chain has TRBV7-2 and TRBJ2-4; D is possibly TRBD1 (5 bases). The CDR3 has 14 amino acids. Trimming pared 1 base from V and 11 bases from J, leaving 15 bases between. The germline CDR1 and CDR2 sequences are SGHTA and FQGNSA. CDR3 protein: CASSLGLLPRVQYF. The CDR3 nucleotides are TGTGCCAGCAGCTTAGGGTTGCTCCCCAGGGTTCAGTACTTC.

J is TRBJ2-2 and V is TRBV5-1; 11 positions match TRBD2. This CDR3 is 16 amino acids long. Trimming cost V 4 bases and J 1 base; bases outside gene matches: 3. Germline CDR1 and CDR2: SGHRS and YFSETQ. CDR3 sequence: CASSETSGMNTGELFF. In DNA, the CDR3 is TGCGCCAGCAGCGAGACTAGCGGGATGAACACCGGGGAGCTGTTTTTT.

The chain recombines TRBV6-1 with TRBJ2-7, with TRBD2 matching over 7 bases. Trimming removed 5 bases from V and 5 bases from J; junction bases left unmatched: 12. CDR3 length equals 15 residues. CDR1 and CDR2 from the germline V gene are MNHNS and SASEGT. CDR3 region: CASSPEGLSAHEQYF. For the CDR3, the DNA is TGTGCCAGCAGTCCCGAGGGACTATCCGCTCACGAGCAGTACTTC.

The rearrangement joins TRBV7-3 to TRBJ2-2; D is undetermined. The V gene lost 5 bases and the J gene lost 3 bases, with 4 bases spanning the gap. The CDR3 is 12 amino acids. The germline V gene has CDR1 SGHTA and CDR2 FQGTGA. This CDR3 is CASSTYTGELFF. The DNA of the CDR3 is TGTGCCAGCAGCACCTACACCGGGGAGCTGTTTTTT.

This sequence joins TRBV5-1 and TRBJ2-5; D is unclear. The germline CDR1 and CDR2 sequences are SGHRS and YFSETQ. V was cut by 6 bases and J by 1 base, with 13 bases left in between. This CDR3 comprises 14 residues. Written as DNA, the CDR3 is TGCGCCAGCACCGTCATATCGCTCCAAGAGACCCAGTACTTC. Translated: CASTVISLQETQYF.

This clone was seen a single time. The V and J genes are TRBV5-1 and TRBJ2-7, with 7 bases identical to TRBD1. J lost 5 bases, V lost 0 bases, and 8 bases had no gene match. Germline V gene sequence: CDR1 SGHRS, CDR2 YFSETQ. CDR3 length: 15 residues. CDR3 in amino acids: CASSLVVGGVDEQYF. The CDR3 region has the DNA TGCGCCAGCAGCTTGGTGGTAGGGGGCGTGGACGAGCAGTACTTC.

This sequence joins TRBV28 and TRBJ1-4, with D tentatively TRBD1 (5 bases). This CDR3 comprises 15 residues. Trimming left V 3 bases short and J 0 bases short, with 8 bases between. Germline V gene sequence: CDR1 MDHEN, CDR2 SYDVKM. DNA for the CDR3: TGTGCCAGCAGTTTCGGGGGAGCAACTAATGAAAAACTGTTTTTT. Protein sequence: CASSFGGATNEKLFF.

The rearrangement joins TRBV7-9 to TRBJ1-5; D perhaps matches TRBD1 (6 bases). The CDR3 length is 16 residues. The germline V gene has CDR1 SEHNR and CDR2 FQNEAQ (reference sequence). Trimming removed 5 bases from V and 0 bases from J, with 14 bases in between. The CDR3 loop is CASSQGQINSNQPQHF. The CDR3 nucleotides read TGTGCCAGCAGCCAAGGACAGATAAATAGCAATCAGCCCCAGCATTTT.

The gene calls are TRBV29-1 and TRBJ2-5, with 8 bases aligning to TRBD1. The length of the CDR3 is 12 residues. V was clipped by 7 bases and J by 5 bases; unmatched bases: 6. Germline values: CDR1 SQVTM, CDR2 ANQGSEA. CDR3 residues: CSGRTGRETQYF. In DNA, the CDR3 is TGCAGCGGCAGGACAGGGAGGGAGACCCAGTACTTC.

The V call is TRBV11-2, the J call TRBJ1-4, with 9 positions matching TRBD1. The CDR3 runs 16 residues. Germline V CDR1 and CDR2: SGHAT, FQNNGV. V trimming: 2 bases; J trimming: 6 bases; junction bases outside the gene matches: 7. CDR3: CASSLSSGTGYEKLFF. DNA for the CDR3: TGTGCCAGCAGCTTATCCTCCGGGACAGGGTATGAAAAACTGTTTTTT.

In nucleotides, the CDR3 is TGTGCCAGCAGCCTCGCTTATATGGGGGGTTTCACTGAAGCTTTCTTT. Encoded protein: CASSLAYMGGFTEAFF. This chain connects TRBV28 to TRBJ1-1; weak D call: TRBD1 (5 bases). Germline V gives CDR1 MDHEN, CDR2 SYDVKM. The CDR3 is 16 residues long. Trimming cost V 6 bases and J 4 bases, with 21 bases left between them.

With regard to this clone: This likely reflects a read error, since a far larger clone is one base away. Other DNA sequences in this specimen translate into the identical CDR3. This chain uses TRBV19 with TRBJ2-7; D is perhaps TRBD2 (6 bases). There are 14 residues in the CDR3. In germline, CDR1 is LNHDA, CDR2 SQIVND (reference sequence). The CDR3 loop reads CASSPLALSYEQYF. In DNA form, the CDR3 reads TGTGCCAGTAGTCCCCTAGCGCTCTCCTACGAGCAGTATTTC.

The chain recombines TRBV14 with TRBJ2-2, with D possibly being TRBD1 (5 bases). The CDR3 is 17 amino acids. Trimming removed 4 bases from V and 2 bases from J, with 17 bases in between. Germline V lookup: CDR1 SGHDN, CDR2 FVKESK. This CDR3 is CASSPFVGQGNTGELFF. CDR3 DNA: TGTGCCAGCAGCCCTTTTGTGGGCCAGGGTAACACCGGGGAGCTGTTTTTT.

The rearrangement uses TRBV19 and TRBJ2-3; D is undetermined. Germline values: CDR1 LNHDA, CDR2 SQIVND (reference sequence). The CDR3 length is 14 residues. Deletions cut 3 bases from V and 2 bases from J, with 9 bases between. The CDR3 loop reads CASSIYGPTDTQYF. The CDR3 nucleotides read TGTGCCAGTAGTATCTATGGTCCCACAGATACGCAGTATTTT.